These 26 T cell receptor beta chains share one sample of origin, sequenced in a study of blood T cell repertoires in COVID-19. TCRdb keeps only in-frame clones here, not all; method: immunoSEQ multiplex PCR. The sample carries about 130,000 clones, roughly 90% recorded once. What was sequenced was peripheral blood. These receptors originate from a man aged 45-65 years with active COVID-19.

The chain joins TRBV5-4 to TRBJ1-2; perhaps TRBD1 as D (6 bases). Germline values: CDR1 SGHNT, CDR2 YYREEE (reference sequence). The CDR3 is 16 residues long. With 1 base removed from V and 4 bases from J, the gap between germline ends came to 17 bases. CDR3 sequence (DNA): TGTGCCAGCAGCTTGCCAGGGGCCGCGGGTATCTATGGCTACACCTTC. The encoded protein is CASSLPGAAGIYGYTF.

The chain uses TRBV9 and TRBJ1-4; tentative D call: TRBD1 (6 bases). Germline CDR1 and CDR2: SGDLS and YYNGEE. This CDR3 region has 18 residues. Trimming removed 2 bases from V and 8 bases from J, with 25 bases in between. The DNA of the CDR3 is TGTGCCAGCAGCGTTGGCCCCTTCTCCGGGACGGGGGGCGAAAAACTGTTTTTT. It translates to CASSVGPFSGTGGEKLFF.

This clone turned up a few times. The chain is built from TRBV6-1 and TRBJ1-5; no definite D call. The CDR3 length is 16 residues. V was clipped by 0 bases and J by 6 bases, with 15 bases between them. Germline loops: CDR1 MNHNS, CDR2 SASEGT. DNA of the CDR3: TGTGCCAGCAGTGAAGCAGGCGGGAGTTATAGTCAGCCCCAGCATTTT. Protein product: CASSEAGGSYSQPQHF.

V is TRBV5-1 and J is TRBJ1-1, with D uncertain. Germline loops: CDR1 SGHRS, CDR2 YFSETQ. This CDR3 region has 15 residues. Trimming removed 1 base from V and 0 bases from J, with 10 bases in between. The DNA for the CDR3 is TGCGCCAGCAGCTTGATGACGACAATGAACACTGAAGCTTTCTTT. Its translation: CASSLMTTMNTEAFF.

This chain links TRBV6-6 with TRBJ1-1; TRBD1 agrees at 7 bases. The J segment lost 4 bases and the V segment lost 0 bases, leaving 5 bases of the junction unmatched. The germline CDR1 and CDR2 sequences are MNHNY and SVGAGI (reference sequence). The CDR3 sequence is 15 residues long. The CDR3 DNA follows: TGTGCCAGCAGTTACTCAGGGGGCAAGGGCACTGAAGCTTTCTTT. It translates to CASSYSGGKGTEAFF.

This clone has a handful of counts. The chain links TRBV29-1 to TRBJ1-3, with D unclear. The CDR3 is 13 amino acids. V lost 5 bases and J 0 bases, leaving 8 bases between the germline ends. Germline values: CDR1 SQVTM, CDR2 ANQGSEA. CDR3 sequence (DNA): TGCAGCGTTTGGAGCCTCTCTGGAAACACCATATATTTT. Residues: CSVWSLSGNTIYF.

The chain links TRBV12-5 to TRBJ2-3; D perhaps matches TRBD2 (5 bases). This CDR3 spans 12 amino acids. Germline V gives CDR1 LGHNT, CDR2 FRNRAP. V shed 2 bases and J shed 10 bases, with 10 bases lying between them. This CDR3 is CASGLIEGAQYF. The DNA for the CDR3 is TGTGCTAGTGGTTTGATTGAGGGTGCGCAGTATTTT.

V usage is TRBV19 and J usage is TRBJ1-5; 8 nucleotides line up with TRBD1. This CDR3 comprises 15 residues. Germline V gene data show CDR1 as LNHDA and CDR2 as SQIVND (reference sequence). Losses at the gene ends were 4 bases for V and 8 bases for J; bases not matched to a gene: 10. CDR3 sequence: CASSTIQGAEEPQHF. The CDR3 bases are TGTGCCAGTAGTACCATCCAGGGGGCTGAAGAGCCCCAGCATTTT.

The V gene is TRBV6-5, the J gene TRBJ1-2; 11 bases are a match to TRBD1. Germline CDR1 reads MNHEY; CDR2 reads SVGAGI. With 5 bases clipped from V and 3 bases from J, the junction kept 2 bases outside the gene matches. The CDR3 is made up of 14 amino acids. CDR3 sequence (DNA): TGTGCCAGCAGTAGGGACAGGGGGGACTATGGCTACACCTTC. It specifies CASSRDRGDYGYTF.

The CDR3 sequence: CASSLRAKDTQYF. The CDR3 DNA is TGTGCCAGCAGCTTGCGGGCCAAGGATACGCAGTATTTT. The chain employs TRBV11-3 and TRBJ2-3; a possible D gene is TRBD2 (5 bases). With 3 bases removed from V and 6 bases from J, the gap between germline ends came to 10 bases. The CDR3 is made up of 13 amino acids. The germline V gene has CDR1 SGHNT and CDR2 YENEEA.

The chain uses TRBV5-4 and TRBJ1-2; the match to TRBD1 covers 7 bases. The junction had 14 bases not matched to a gene; V was cut back by 4 bases and J by 8 bases. This CDR3 spans 15 amino acids. CDR1 and CDR2 (germline): SGHNT, YYREEE (reference sequence). The CDR3 nucleotides are TGTGCCAGCAGCGGAAGTACAGGGGCTGATTGGGGCTACACCTTC. Protein: CASSGSTGADWGYTF.

This clone has only one observation. This chain links TRBV5-4 with TRBJ2-3; TRBD2 matches 15 bases. CDR1 is SGHNT, CDR2 YYREEE, per germline (reference sequence). The junction had 7 bases not matched to a gene; V was cut back by 2 bases and J by 3 bases. The length of the CDR3 is 18 residues. The CDR3: CASSFSGLAGGRTDTQYF. The CDR3 DNA reads as TGTGCCAGCAGCTTCTCGGGACTAGCGGGAGGTAGGACAGATACGCAGTATTTT.

Only one count was recorded for this clone. The chain has TRBV9 and TRBJ2-5; 9 bases match TRBD2. Germline trimming cut 2 bases from V and 2 bases from J; bases unmatched to any gene: 4. The CDR3 has 15 residues. Germline CDR1 and CDR2: SGDLS and YYNGEE. The CDR3 is CASSVSGGRQETQYF. As DNA, the CDR3 is TGTGCCAGCAGCGTTAGCGGGGGAAGGCAAGAGACCCAGTACTTC.

The chain links TRBV6-5 to TRBJ2-3; TRBD1 matches 10 bases. This CDR3 is built from 15 residues. The trim removed 6 bases at V and 1 base at J, leaving 4 bases unmatched. Germline lookup yields CDR1 MNHEY and CDR2 SVGAGI. The CDR3 DNA is TGTGCCAGCAGCCCCGGGACAGGGGGCACAGATACGCAGTATTTT. This gives the protein CASSPGTGGTDTQYF.

The rearrangement joins TRBV9 to TRBJ1-2; 8 bases map to TRBD1. Trimming cost V 0 bases and J 4 bases; bases outside gene matches: 8. This CDR3 comprises 16 residues. Germline values: CDR1 SGDLS, CDR2 YYNGEE. This CDR3 reads CASSVAPQGAGYGYTF. The CDR3 nucleotides read TGTGCCAGCAGCGTAGCTCCCCAGGGGGCGGGCTATGGCTACACCTTC.

V usage is TRBV7-9 and J usage is TRBJ2-3, with 7 bases lining up with TRBD1. The CDR3 consists of 17 residues. J was trimmed by 1 base and V by 5 bases; bases with no gene match: 12. Germline V lookup: CDR1 SEHNR, CDR2 FQNEAQ (reference sequence). Written as DNA, the CDR3 is TGTGCCAGCAGCCAGGGACAGCTTCAAGGCGGCACAGATACGCAGTATTTT. It translates to CASSQGQLQGGTDTQYF.

This chain links TRBV18 with TRBJ2-5; 11 nucleotides line up with TRBD2. J lost 5 bases, V lost 0 bases, and 5 bases had no gene match. CDR3 length: 16 residues. The germline gives CDR1 KGHSH, CDR2 LQKENI. CDR3 protein: CASSPPTSGTWETQYF. CDR3 DNA: TGTGCCAGCTCACCACCGACTAGCGGGACGTGGGAGACCCAGTACTTC.

The chain recombines TRBV5-5 with TRBJ2-6; D not certain. Germline-derived CDR1 and CDR2 are SGHKS and YYEKEE (reference sequence). The CDR3 length is 16 residues. Trimming left V 4 bases short and J 0 bases short, with 11 bases between. The DNA of the CDR3 is TGTGCCAGCAGCCCCTATGGGCTCTCTGGGGCCAACGTCCTGACTTTC. Residues: CASSPYGLSGANVLTF.

The gene calls are TRBV4-1 and TRBJ2-1, with 15 positions matching TRBD2. This CDR3 is built from 16 residues. Per the germline V gene, CDR1 is MGHRA and CDR2 is YSYEKL. The trim removed 6 bases at V and 9 bases at J, leaving 9 bases unmatched. CDR3 DNA sequence: TGCGCCAGCAGTCCAAGGACTAGCGGGAGGGTGGGTGAGCAGTTCTTC. It codes for CASSPRTSGRVGEQFF.

This chain uses TRBV7-2 with TRBJ2-3, with TRBD2 matching over 15 bases. The CDR3 spans 19 residues. J gave up 6 bases and V 0 bases, and 10 bases lay outside the gene matches. From germline, CDR1 is SGHTA and CDR2 FQGNSA. This CDR3 reads CASSLAPWTSGGALDTQYF. The CDR3 coding sequence is TGTGCCAGCAGCTTAGCGCCGTGGACTAGCGGGGGGGCCTTGGATACGCAGTATTTT.

The chain joins TRBV24-1 to TRBJ2-6; 7 nucleotides align to TRBD1. This CDR3 has 17 residues. V was clipped by 4 bases and J by 0 bases; unmatched bases: 5. Germline values: CDR1 KGHDR, CDR2 SFDVKD. The CDR3 is CATSESPGGSGANVLTF. The CDR3 DNA follows: TGTGCCACCAGTGAGAGCCCAGGGGGCTCTGGGGCCAACGTCCTGACTTTC.

This rearrangement joins TRBV3-1 (or the pseudogene TRBV3-2) to TRBJ1-2; 7 bases match TRBD1. CDR1 and CDR2 from the germline V gene are LGHDT and YNNKEL (reference sequence). This CDR3 has 16 amino acids. Trimming removed 5 bases from V and 4 bases from J; junction bases left unmatched: 13. CDR3 sequence (DNA): TGTGCCAGCAGCAGGACCCTGGACAGGATGATCTATGGCTACACCTTC. Translating gives CASSRTLDRMIYGYTF.

The chain couples TRBV5-4 to TRBJ2-3, with 7 nucleotides matching TRBD2. Trimming at V came to 0 bases and at J to 4 bases, leaving 2 bases not matched to a gene. This CDR3 contains 14 residues. Germline assignment: CDR1 SGHNT and CDR2 YYREEE (reference sequence). The CDR3 DNA reads TGTGCCAGCAGCTTGGGAGGACTAGCAGATACGCAGTATTTT. It is translated as CASSLGGLADTQYF.

The chain carries TRBV7-2 and TRBJ2-1; 10 bases map to TRBD2. The CDR3 extends over 16 amino acids. The germline V gene encodes CDR1 SGHTA and CDR2 FQGNSA. Trimming cost V 5 bases and J 7 bases; bases outside gene matches: 11. The CDR3 bases are TGTGCCAGCAGCCAAATAGGTCTAGCGGGAGTGAATGAGCAGTTCTTC. Protein product: CASSQIGLAGVNEQFF.

The V gene is TRBV5-1, the J gene TRBJ1-2; D remains ambiguous. V was pared by 4 bases and J by 2 bases, with 9 bases between. The CDR3 extends over 13 amino acids. CDR1 is SGHRS, CDR2 YFSETQ, per germline. CDR3 sequence: CASSITENYGYTF. CDR3 coding DNA: TGCGCCAGCAGCATAACAGAGAACTATGGCTACACCTTC.

The chain is built from TRBV5-5 and TRBJ2-7; TRBD1 is a possible D gene (6 bases). Between the trimmed V and J ends, which lost 5 bases and 2 bases, there was a span of 14 bases. This CDR3 is 14 amino acids long. The V gene's germline CDR1 is SGHKS and CDR2 YYEKEE (reference sequence). In nucleotides, the CDR3 is TGTGCCAGCAGAAAATCCCAGGGGACCTACGAGCAGTACGTC. Amino acids: CASRKSQGTYEQYV.